This entry lists 30 T cell receptor beta chains sequenced from one sample in a study of blood T cell repertoires in COVID-19. The assay was immunoSEQ multiplex PCR, and TCRdb's table has in-frame clones only and misses some. The repertoire holds over 75,000 clones, with around nine tenths as singletons. The sample consisted of peripheral blood. The receptors here all came from a human donor with COVID-19, enrolled during active disease. The donor label of this sample is uncertain.

This rearrangement joins TRBV6-5 to TRBJ2-2; 7 bases agree with TRBD1. Germline CDR1 MNHEY, CDR2 SVGAGI. V shed 10 bases, J shed 6 bases, and the junction held 11 bases outside the gene matches. CDR3 size: 14 residues. CDR3 sequence reads: CATNLGQLSGELFF. The DNA for the CDR3 is TGTGCCACAAACCTGGGACAGTTGTCCGGGGAGCTGTTTTTT.

This chain connects TRBV5-6 to TRBJ2-3; 9 bases match TRBD1. The germline V gene encodes CDR1 SGHDT and CDR2 YYEEEE. The CDR3 is 14 amino acids. Unmatched junction bases numbered 5, after V lost 3 bases and J lost 6 bases. DNA of the CDR3: TGTGCCAGCAGCTGGGGGACAGGGCAGGATACGCAGTATTTT. It translates to CASSWGTGQDTQYF. The full variable domain, completed using reference TRBV5-6 and TRBJ2-3, is DAGVTQSPTHLIKTRGQQVTLRCSPKSGHDTVSWYQQALGQGPQFIFQYYEEEERQRGNFPDRFSGHQFPNYSSELNVNALLLGDSALYLCASSWGTGQDTQYFGPGTRLTVL.

V and J are TRBV7-9 and TRBJ2-3; D gene unclear. The CDR3 length is 13 residues. Trimming took 6 bases from V and 2 from J, leaving 9 bases between them. The germline V gene encodes CDR1 SEHNR and CDR2 FQNEAQ (reference sequence). The CDR3 coding sequence is TGTGCCAGCAGGGTCGAGGACACAGATACGCAGTATTTT. This encodes CASRVEDTDTQYF.

The chain employs TRBV5-1 and TRBJ2-1; D may be TRBD2 (6 bases). In germline, CDR1 is SGHRS, CDR2 YFSETQ. Trimming left V 4 bases short and J 1 base short, with 12 bases between. There are 15 residues in the CDR3. The CDR3 DNA reads as TGCGCCAGCAGCCCCGGGGGTATGTCCTACAATGAGCAGTTCTTC. This encodes CASSPGGMSYNEQFF.

V is TRBV2 and J is TRBJ1-3; tentatively, D is TRBD1 (6 bases). Germline V gives CDR1 SNHLY, CDR2 FYNNEI. V lost 6 bases and J 0 bases, leaving 12 bases between the germline ends. There are 15 residues in the CDR3. CDR3 bases: TGTGCCAGCAGCGCTCAGGGGATCTCTGGAAACACCATATATTTT. Its protein product is CASSAQGISGNTIYF.

This chain connects TRBV5-6 to TRBJ1-6; the D is unclear. The CDR3 has 17 amino acids. In germline, CDR1 is SGHDT, CDR2 YYEEEE. The V end lost 2 bases, the J end lost 0 bases, and 12 bases lay between the germline ends. The chain's CDR3 is CASSFRRGSSYNSPLHF. In DNA, the CDR3 is TGTGCCAGCAGCTTTAGACGAGGAAGCTCCTATAATTCACCCCTCCACTTT. The variable domain in full, with the rest retrieved from reference TRBV5-6 and TRBJ1-6, is DAGVTQSPTHLIKTRGQQVTLRCSPKSGHDTVSWYQQALGQGPQFIFQYYEEEERQRGNFPDRFSGHQFPNYSSELNVNALLLGDSALYLCASSFRRGSSYNSPLHFGNGTRLTVT.

The chain uses TRBV5-1 and TRBJ2-7; 11 nucleotides align to TRBD2. The ends lost 5 bases at V and 6 bases at J; junction bases unmatched: 7. CDR1 SGHRS and CDR2 YFSETQ come from the germline V gene. The CDR3 consists of 14 residues. The CDR3 spells CASSYSGRASEQYF. CDR3 bases: TGCGCCAGCAGTTATAGCGGGAGGGCCTCCGAGCAGTACTTC.

The chain is built from TRBV3-1 (or the pseudogene TRBV3-2) and TRBJ2-7, with TRBD2 as a possible D gene (6 bases). V shed 6 bases and J shed 2 bases, with 14 bases lying between them. This CDR3 region has 14 residues. Per germline, CDR1 LGHDT and CDR2 YNNKEL (reference sequence). CDR3 in DNA: TGTGCCAGCAGGGCCGGGACTCCGACCTACGAGCAGTACTTC. Protein sequence: CASRAGTPTYEQYF.

In DNA form, the CDR3 reads TGTGCCAGTAGCCGGGGGGCTCTCCAAGAGACCCAGTACTTC. This translates into CASSRGALQETQYF. The J gene is TRBJ2-5, the V gene TRBV19, with D maybe TRBD2 (7 bases). Germline CDR1 is LNHDA and CDR2 is SQIVND (reference sequence). V lost 6 bases and J lost 1, with 12 bases in between. This CDR3 has 14 residues.

The V and J genes are TRBV9 and TRBJ1-1; 7 nucleotides match TRBD1. V lost 4 bases, J lost 4 bases, and 7 bases stayed unmatched. The CDR3 spans 14 residues. In germline, CDR1 is SGDLS, CDR2 YYNGEE. In DNA form, the CDR3 reads TGTGCCAGCAGCCCGAGACAGGGTGGCACTGAAGCTTTCTTT. Translation: CASSPRQGGTEAFF.

As concerns this clone: This sample also contains other DNA sequences that code for the same CDR3. J is TRBJ1-1 and V is TRBV5-1; D possibly corresponds to TRBD1 (5 bases). With 1 base removed from V and 1 base from J, the gap between germline ends came to 8 bases. The germline V gene encodes CDR1 SGHRS and CDR2 YFSETQ. This CDR3 comprises 14 residues. The CDR3 sequence is CASSLTGENTEAFF. CDR3 DNA sequence: TGCGCCAGCAGCTTGACAGGAGAGAACACTGAAGCTTTCTTT.

The CDR3 DNA reads TGCAGTGCTAGCGGGGGGAAGGAAGCTTTCTTT. Translating gives CSASGGKEAFF. The rearrangement joins TRBV20-1 to TRBJ1-1, with a weak D call TRBD1 (5 bases). Trimming cost V 3 bases and J 8 bases, with 10 bases left between them. This CDR3 is 11 amino acids long. The germline gives CDR1 DFQATT, CDR2 SNEGSKA (reference sequence).

V usage is TRBV24-1 and J usage is TRBJ2-3, with 8 bases lining up with TRBD1. Germline V CDR1 and CDR2: KGHDR, SFDVKD. The CDR3 has 15 amino acids. V lost 3 bases, J lost 6 bases, and 7 bases stayed unmatched. CDR3 loop: CATSDPGTGRDTQYF. CDR3 DNA sequence: TGTGCCACCAGTGATCCCGGGACAGGACGGGATACGCAGTATTTT.

The genes are TRBV5-5 and TRBJ2-1; 10 positions agree with TRBD2. The CDR3 runs 14 residues. J gave up 9 bases and V 4 bases, and 7 bases lay outside the gene matches. The germline V gene has CDR1 SGHKS and CDR2 YYEKEE (reference sequence). The CDR3 nucleotides read TGTGCCAGCAGCACCACTAGCGGGGAGGGTGAGCAGTTCTTC. As protein: CASSTTSGEGEQFF.

The V and J genes are TRBV5-5 and TRBJ1-5; 11 bases match TRBD1. Germline values: CDR1 SGHKS, CDR2 YYEKEE (reference sequence). V shed 5 bases, J shed 9 bases, and the junction held 7 bases outside the gene matches. The length of the CDR3 is 14 residues. The CDR3 bases are TGTGCCAGCAGTCCAGCGGACAGGGGGCGGCCCCAGCATTTT. Protein product: CASSPADRGRPQHF.

J is TRBJ2-7 and V is TRBV3-1 (or the pseudogene TRBV3-2); perhaps TRBD2 as D (7 bases). The CDR3 spans 14 residues. V was trimmed by 2 bases and J by 3 bases, leaving 11 bases between them. Germline CDR1 and CDR2: LGHDT and YNNKEL (reference sequence). DNA of the CDR3: TGTGCCAGCAGCCAAAGGGGGGGCTACTACGAGCAGTACTTC. This gives the protein CASSQRGGYYEQYF.

This clone has a single count. The rearrangement joins TRBV28 to TRBJ1-4; D is possibly TRBD1 (5 bases). This CDR3 has 12 amino acids. The ends were cut back, 11 bases at V and 8 bases at J, with 15 bases in the middle. Germline-derived CDR1 and CDR2 are MDHEN and SYDVKM. Written as DNA, the CDR3 is TGTGCCTGTGGGACTAGGAAAGAAAAACTGTTTTTT. Translating it yields CACGTRKEKLFF.

This chain connects TRBV9 to TRBJ2-2; TRBD2 agrees at 8 bases. With 4 bases clipped from V and 6 bases from J, the junction kept 11 bases outside the gene matches. The germline V gene encodes CDR1 SGDLS and CDR2 YYNGEE. CDR3 length: 16 amino acids. The CDR3 is CASSLSGAGVPGELFF. The CDR3 DNA sequence: TGTGCCAGCAGCCTATCGGGAGCGGGGGTCCCCGGGGAGCTGTTTTTT.

The J gene is TRBJ1-2, the V gene TRBV25-1, with D unclear. Germline lookup yields CDR1 MGHDK and CDR2 SYGVNS. There are 12 residues in the CDR3. Trimming removed 3 bases from V and 8 bases from J, with 10 bases in between. The CDR3 bases are TGTGCCAGCAGTGAGCCCCAGTTCGGCTACACCTTC. This codes for CASSEPQFGYTF.

The chain couples TRBV9 to TRBJ1-5, with 7 bases lining up with TRBD1. The ends lost 2 bases at V and 6 bases at J; junction bases unmatched: 5. This CDR3 is 14 amino acids long. CDR1 and CDR2 (germline): SGDLS, YYNGEE. The CDR3 loop is CASSVQGDGQPQHF. CDR3 sequence (DNA): TGTGCCAGCAGCGTCCAGGGGGATGGTCAGCCCCAGCATTTT.

V and J are TRBV3-1 (or the pseudogene TRBV3-2) and TRBJ2-3; TRBD1 matches 7 bases. Trimming at V came to 1 base and at J to 3 bases, leaving 7 bases not matched to a gene. The germline V gene encodes CDR1 LGHDT and CDR2 YNNKEL (reference sequence). This CDR3 spans 16 amino acids. CDR3 loop: CASSQGAWDRTDTQYF. The CDR3 nucleotides read TGTGCCAGCAGCCAAGGGGCCTGGGACAGAACAGATACGCAGTATTTT.

V gene TRBV15 combines with J gene TRBJ2-6; TRBD2 might be the D (6 bases). Germline V gene data show CDR1 as LNHNV and CDR2 as YYDKDF (reference sequence). The CDR3 extends over 18 amino acids. V was shortened by 7 bases and J by 0 bases, with 19 bases between the two germline ends. This CDR3 reads CATKEAGPSSSGANVLTF. DNA of the CDR3: TGTGCCACCAAAGAGGCGGGGCCTTCAAGCTCTGGGGCCAACGTCCTGACTTTC.

This clone was recorded a few times. The rearrangement links TRBV5-5 to TRBJ1-4, with no clear D. Germline V lookup: CDR1 SGHKS, CDR2 YYEKEE (reference sequence). V dropped 0 bases and J dropped 5 bases, with 11 bases sitting between them. The CDR3 covers 15 residues. The CDR3: CASSLVGSGNEKLFF. The CDR3 DNA sequence: TGTGCCAGCAGCTTGGTTGGTAGCGGGAATGAAAAACTGTTTTTT.

This chain links TRBV14 with TRBJ1-1; D not resolved. Germline V gene lookup returns CDR1 SGHDN and CDR2 FVKESK. The CDR3 covers 14 residues. The V gene lost 0 bases and the J gene lost 5 bases, with 10 bases spanning the gap. CDR3 residues: CASSQEVIQTEAFF. Here the CDR3 DNA reads TGTGCCAGCAGCCAAGAAGTGATACAGACTGAAGCTTTCTTT.

V is TRBV6-5 and J is TRBJ2-7; 7 bases align to TRBD1. Germline V CDR1 and CDR2: MNHEY, SVGAGI. The CDR3 totals 13 residues. Trimming took 5 bases from V and 6 from J; bases not matched to a gene: 7. Written as DNA, the CDR3 is TGTGCCAGCAGTCGACAGGGTTCCCTCGAGCAGTACTTC. The encoded protein is CASSRQGSLEQYF.

The chain carries TRBV18 and TRBJ2-6; no clear D. CDR3 length equals 16 residues. V dropped 1 base and J dropped 0 bases, with 7 bases sitting between them. Germline CDR1 is KGHSH and CDR2 is LQKENI. Here the CDR3 DNA reads TGTGCCAGCTCACCACGACCTAGCTCTGGGGCCAACGTCCTGACTTTC. Translating it yields CASSPRPSSGANVLTF.

The CDR3 spells CASSTQTSVQETQYF. The CDR3, as DNA: TGTGCCAGCAGCACTCAGACTAGCGTCCAAGAGACCCAGTACTTC. The gene calls are TRBV7-2 and TRBJ2-5; 8 nucleotides line up with TRBD2. After removal of 5 bases from V and 1 base from J, the junction contained 6 bases not matched to a gene. There are 15 residues in the CDR3. Germline CDR1 is SGHTA and CDR2 is FQGNSA.

The chain combines TRBV18 with TRBJ2-7, with 8 bases identical to TRBD1. Germline trimming cut 3 bases from V and 5 bases from J; bases unmatched to any gene: 6. Germline V gives CDR1 KGHSH, CDR2 LQKENI. There are 14 residues in the CDR3. CDR3 DNA sequence: TGTGCCAGCTCACCGGGACAGGACCCCCACGAGCAGTACTTC. This sequence encodes CASSPGQDPHEQYF. Filled out from reference TRBV18 and TRBJ2-7, the complete variable domain reads NAGVMQNPRHLVRRRGQEARLRCSPMKGHSHVYWYRQLPEEGLKFMVYLQKENIIDESGMPKERFSAEFPKEGPSILRIQQVVRGDSAAYFCASSPGQDPHEQYFGPGTRLTVT.

The chain combines TRBV5-1 with TRBJ2-5; 12 nucleotides match TRBD2. V gave up 2 bases and J gave up 1 base; unmatched junction bases: 3. The CDR3 loop spans 16 amino acids. Germline CDR1 SGHRS, CDR2 YFSETQ. The DNA of the CDR3 is TGCGCCAGCAGCTTCTCGGGACTAGCGGGCCAAGAGACCCAGTACTTC. This translates into CASSFSGLAGQETQYF.

V is TRBV5-1 and J is TRBJ2-7; 11 bases line up with TRBD1. The CDR3 totals 15 residues. Per germline, CDR1 SGHRS and CDR2 YFSETQ. Trimming took 2 bases from V and 6 from J; bases not matched to a gene: 7. The chain's CDR3 is CASSLGVGTGGEQYF. As DNA, the CDR3 is TGCGCCAGCAGCTTAGGCGTCGGGACAGGGGGCGAGCAGTACTTC.